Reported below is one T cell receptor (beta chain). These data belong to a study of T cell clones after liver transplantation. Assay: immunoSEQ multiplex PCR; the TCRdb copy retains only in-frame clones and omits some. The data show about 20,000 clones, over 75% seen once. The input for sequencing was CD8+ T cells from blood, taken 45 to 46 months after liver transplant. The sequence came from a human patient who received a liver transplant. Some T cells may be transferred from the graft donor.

The CDR3 here is CASSFRPYTDTQYF. The CDR3 region has the DNA TGTGCCAGCAGCTTCCGCCCGTACACAGATACGCAGTATTTT. The J gene is TRBJ2-3, the V gene TRBV7-8, with D unclear. Looked up from germline, CDR1 is SGHVS and CDR2 is FQNEAQ. CDR3 length: 14 amino acids. Trimming left V 3 bases short and J 2 bases short, with 9 bases between.